This paragraph reports one TCR beta chain. Its antigen is still unknown. PCR involved 60 Vbeta and 13 Jbeta primers. Clones were read by immunoSEQ multiplex PCR, and TCRdb kept only the in-frame ones, dropping some. In the table there are about 120,000 clones, over 8.5% of which are singletons. The data belong to a study of cytomegalovirus exposure and HLA in healthy donors. Whole-study findings and limits: Later analysis indicated greater clonal expansion among HLA-associated TCR beta chains than among equally common other chains. Reports indicated that the classifier achieved high specificity and sensitivity in diagnosing cytomegalovirus status.

Germline V gene data show CDR1 as MGHRA and CDR2 as YSYEKL. The CDR3 has 15 residues. The V and J ends lost 2 bases and 5 bases, in that order; junction bases with no gene match: 4. This TCR came from a woman aged 40 to 50 in good health and CMV-seropositive. Sequencing input: PBMCs. This chain connects TRBV4-1 to TRBJ2-5; TRBD1 agrees at 11 bases. The CDR3: CASSQRTGGRETQYF. The CDR3 region has the DNA TGCGCCAGCAGCCAAAGGACAGGGGGCAGGGAGACCCAGTACTTC.